Below are 32 T cell receptor beta chains sequenced from a single sample in a study of PD-1 blockade in classical Hodgkin lymphoma. Time point described: cycle 4 day 1 (C4D1), after 6 weeks of nivolumab. Exposure to brentuximab vedotin varied, and each patient had relapsed following autologous stem cell transplantation. This table comes from immunoSEQ multiplex PCR, and its TCRdb copy is limited to in-frame clones, with some not included. This sample has 25,000 to 35,000 clones; almost 85% occur once, and the top ten carry less than 20%. Here the sequenced sample was peripheral blood mononuclear cells (PBMCs), taken before the fourth cycle of nivolumab. These receptor sequences come from a human donor with classical Hodgkin lymphoma.

A single count supports this clone. The chain recombines TRBV15 with TRBJ2-7; unclear D gene. Germline V lookup: CDR1 LNHNV, CDR2 YYDKDF (reference sequence). The CDR3 runs 16 residues. V gave up 1 base and J gave up 3 bases, with 16 bases separating them. CDR3 sequence (DNA): TGTGCCACCAGCAGAGGGGGTAGATTGGGGAACTACGAGCAGTACTTC. It codes for CATSRGGRLGNYEQYF.

V usage is TRBV9 and J usage is TRBJ2-7, with D possibly being TRBD1 or TRBD2 (5 bases each). Germline lookup yields CDR1 SGDLS and CDR2 YYNGEE. This CDR3 is 14 amino acids long. Trimming removed 1 base from V and 12 bases from J, with 20 bases in between. CDR3 residues: CASSVRGTALNAYF. The CDR3 region has the DNA TGTGCCAGCAGCGTAAGAGGGACCGCCTTAAATGCGTACTTC.

This chain joins TRBV5-1 and TRBJ2-3, with 7 nucleotides matching TRBD2. The junction had 13 bases not matched to a gene; V was cut back by 5 bases and J by 4 bases. The CDR3 extends over 16 amino acids. Germline-derived CDR1 and CDR2 are SGHRS and YFSETQ. For the CDR3, the DNA is TGCGCCAGCAGTGTTGTAGCGGGTAAACAGGCAGATACGCAGTATTTT. Protein: CASSVVAGKQADTQYF.

The rearrangement joins TRBV2 to TRBJ2-1; D not certain. The CDR3 length is 12 residues. V was clipped by 6 bases and J by 8 bases, with 11 bases between them. The V gene's germline CDR1 is SNHLY and CDR2 FYNNEI. CDR3 region: CASRVGPYEQFF. The CDR3 coding sequence is TGTGCCAGCAGAGTCGGTCCCTATGAGCAGTTCTTC.

This chain connects TRBV7-3 to TRBJ2-1, with TRBD1 matching 7 bases. The V and J ends lost 5 bases and 2 bases, in that order; junction bases with no gene match: 6. The germline CDR1 and CDR2 sequences are SGHTA and FQGTGA. The CDR3 sequence is 15 residues long. CDR3 nucleotide sequence: TGTGCCAGCAGCGCTCGACAGGGTGCCTACAATGAGCAGTTCTTC. Its protein is CASSARQGAYNEQFF.

The chain recombines TRBV6-5 with TRBJ1-1; 7 bases are a match to TRBD1. Unmatched junction bases numbered 4, after V lost 3 bases and J lost 6 bases. The CDR3 consists of 13 residues. CDR1 MNHEY and CDR2 SVGAGI come from the germline V gene. In DNA, the CDR3 is TGTGCCAGCAGTTATGGACAGGTCGCTGAAGCTTTCTTT. Protein: CASSYGQVAEAFF.

V gene TRBV11-2 combines with J gene TRBJ1-5; weak D call: TRBD1 (6 bases). This CDR3 comprises 16 residues. The V and J ends lost 5 bases and 4 bases respectively, with 18 bases between them. From germline, CDR1 is SGHAT and CDR2 FQNNGV. The CDR3 DNA sequence: TGTGCCAGCAGCCAAGATGGGCCAGGGGCGAATCAGCCCCAGCATTTT. Translated, it gives CASSQDGPGANQPQHF.

Details on this clone: This sample includes further DNA sequences coding for the same CDR3. CDR3 protein: CASSQAGGNEKLFF. CDR3 nucleotide sequence: TGTGCCAGCAGCCAGGCGGGGGGCAACGAAAAACTGTTTTTT. V is TRBV4-2 and J is TRBJ1-4; a possible D gene is TRBD1 (6 bases). In germline, CDR1 is LGHNA, CDR2 YNFKEQ. The CDR3 sequence is 14 residues long. Trimming pared 3 bases from V and 8 bases from J, leaving 13 bases between.

This clone was observed a few times. This chain uses TRBV2 with TRBJ1-5; 9 nucleotides align to TRBD1. V trimming: 10 bases; J trimming: 4 bases; junction bases outside the gene matches: 8. Germline CDR1 SNHLY, CDR2 FYNNEI. This CDR3 has 14 residues. CDR3 coding DNA: TGTGCCACCGACCCGGGACAGGGTAATCAGCCCCAGCATTTT. This translates into CATDPGQGNQPQHF.

The rearrangement joins TRBV11-2 to TRBJ2-7, with a possible D match to TRBD2 (6 bases). Per germline, CDR1 SGHAT and CDR2 FQNNGV. This CDR3 has 13 residues. Trimming cost V 4 bases and J 3 bases, with 10 bases left between them. The DNA of the CDR3 is TGTGCCAGCAGCTCGGGACTGGGCTACGAGCAGTACTTC. It is translated as CASSSGLGYEQYF.

This clone was counted a single time. The rearrangement links TRBV9 to TRBJ1-2; weak D call: TRBD1 (6 bases). V was pared by 3 bases and J by 6 bases, with 21 bases between. CDR3 size: 16 residues. Germline V gene lookup returns CDR1 SGDLS and CDR2 YYNGEE. This CDR3 is CASSGLRDTEGDGYTF. In nucleotides, the CDR3 is TGTGCCAGCAGCGGGCTCCGGGACACCGAGGGCGATGGCTACACCTTC.

The rearrangement uses TRBV25-1 and TRBJ2-7; TRBD2 aligns across 7 bases. This CDR3 spans 15 amino acids. V dropped 3 bases and J dropped 5; count of bases not matched to a gene: 10. Germline CDR1 MGHDK, CDR2 SYGVNS. CDR3 loop: CASSDMGVAGDEQYF. The CDR3 region has the DNA TGTGCCAGCAGTGACATGGGAGTGGCGGGGGACGAGCAGTACTTC.

In DNA, the CDR3 is TGTGCCAGCAGCCCCGAGGGGCCCCGGGATACGCAGTATTTT. It specifies CASSPEGPRDTQYF. This chain uses TRBV9 with TRBJ2-3; D assignment may be TRBD1 or TRBD2 (5 bases each). V was pared by 4 bases and J by 6 bases, with 15 bases between. The CDR3 length is 14 residues. Germline CDR1 reads SGDLS; CDR2 reads YYNGEE. Supplemented by reference TRBV9 and TRBJ2-3, the full variable domain reads DSGVTQTPKHLITATGQRVTLRCSPRSGDLSVYWYQQSLDQGLQFLIQYYNGEERAKGNILERFSAQQFPDLHSELNLSSLELGDSALYFCASSPEGPRDTQYFGPGTRLTVL.

J is TRBJ2-5 and V is TRBV7-8; D is unresolved. V dropped 4 bases and J dropped 1 base, with 10 bases sitting between them. Germline V lookup: CDR1 SGHVS, CDR2 FQNEAQ. This CDR3 is 14 amino acids long. CDR3 in amino acids: CASSSRRSQETQYF. CDR3 DNA sequence: TGTGCCAGCAGCTCCCGACGGTCCCAAGAGACCCAGTACTTC.

The V and J genes are TRBV28 and TRBJ1-1; D unclear. Germline V CDR1 and CDR2: MDHEN, SYDVKM. V was pared by 7 bases and J by 0 bases, with 6 bases between. CDR3 length: 12 amino acids. The CDR3 sequence: CASIDMNTEAFF. In nucleotides, the CDR3 is TGTGCCAGCATTGACATGAACACTGAAGCTTTCTTT. Drawing the rest from reference TRBV28 and TRBJ1-1, the complete variable domain is DVKVTQSSRYLVKRTGEKVFLECVQDMDHENMFWYRQDPGLGLRLIYFSYDVKMKEKGDIPEGYSVSREKKERFSLILESASTNQTSMYLCASIDMNTEAFFGQGTRLTVV.

The rearrangement joins TRBV20-1 to TRBJ1-2, with D perhaps TRBD1 (6 bases). CDR3 length: 11 residues. Trimming pared 4 bases from V and 10 bases from J, leaving 13 bases between. CDR1 is DFQATT and CDR2 is SNEGSKA in the germline V gene (reference sequence). The CDR3 DNA sequence: TGCAGTGCTAAGGGGGACATTTACTACACCTTC. This sequence encodes CSAKGDIYYTF.

V usage is TRBV19 and J usage is TRBJ1-6; 9 bases line up with TRBD1. The germline gives CDR1 LNHDA, CDR2 SQIVND (reference sequence). The CDR3 covers 13 residues. With 3 bases clipped from V and 9 bases from J, the junction kept 0 bases outside the gene matches. CDR3 sequence (DNA): TGTGCCAGTAGTATGACAGGGGGTTCACCCCTCCACTTT. It is translated as CASSMTGGSPLHF.

V gene TRBV9 combines with J gene TRBJ1-1; D remains ambiguous. Trimming stripped 6 bases from V and 0 bases from J, with 12 bases between. Germline V gene lookup returns CDR1 SGDLS and CDR2 YYNGEE. There are 14 residues in the CDR3. Written as DNA, the CDR3 is TGTGCCAGCAAAGCTGACGAAATGAACACTGAAGCTTTCTTT. This codes for CASKADEMNTEAFF. The full variable domain, rest sourced from reference TRBV9 and TRBJ1-1, is DSGVTQTPKHLITATGQRVTLRCSPRSGDLSVYWYQQSLDQGLQFLIQYYNGEERAKGNILERFSAQQFPDLHSELNLSSLELGDSALYFCASKADEMNTEAFFGQGTRLTVV.

The chain uses TRBV18 and TRBJ2-5; D unresolved. The CDR3 runs 13 residues. The ends were cut back, 4 bases at V and 1 base at J, with 7 bases in the middle. CDR1 KGHSH and CDR2 LQKENI come from the germline V gene. As DNA, the CDR3 is TGTGCCAGCTCACGAGAGAGCCAAGAGACCCAGTACTTC. It encodes CASSRESQETQYF.

In DNA, the CDR3 is TGCGCCAGCAGCTTGGGAAGGAGGGACAGCTTTAATGAAAAACTGTTTTTT. Protein sequence: CASSLGRRDSFNEKLFF. The rearrangement uses TRBV5-1 and TRBJ1-4; 7 bases line up with TRBD1. This CDR3 region has 17 residues. J lost 4 bases, V lost 0 bases, and 9 bases had no gene match. Per germline, CDR1 SGHRS and CDR2 YFSETQ.

V and J are TRBV5-5 and TRBJ2-7, with D possibly TRBD1 on 5 matching bases. From germline, CDR1 is SGHKS and CDR2 YYEKEE (reference sequence). V lost 4 bases and J lost 8, with 13 bases in between. The CDR3 loop spans 12 amino acids. In DNA form, the CDR3 reads TGTGCCAGCAGCCCCCCAACAGGTCAGCAGTACTTC. It codes for CASSPPTGQQYF.

The chain joins TRBV28 to TRBJ2-1, with TRBD2 as a possible D gene (6 bases). Germline CDR1 is MDHEN and CDR2 is SYDVKM. V lost 4 bases and J 5 bases, leaving 18 bases between the germline ends. CDR3 size: 16 residues. The chain's CDR3 is CASSSPQAGQDNEQFF. The CDR3 DNA reads as TGTGCCAGCAGTTCACCCCAGGCGGGGCAGGACAATGAGCAGTTCTTC.

With regard to this clone: A read error may account for a junction end that differs from germline. The rearrangement joins TRBV7-7 to TRBJ2-1; the D gene is possibly TRBD2 (6 bases). From germline, CDR1 is SSHAT and CDR2 FNYEAQ (reference sequence). There are 14 residues in the CDR3. The CDR3 coding sequence is TGTGCTAGCAGCTTGGGGGTTTGGGGGGATGAGCAGTTCTTC. Translation gives CASSLGVWGDEQFF.

This clone was seen more than once but under ten times. The chain links TRBV6-5 to TRBJ1-2, with TRBD1 matching over 7 bases. Germline trimming cut 2 bases from V and 5 bases from J; bases unmatched to any gene: 8. This CDR3 is 15 amino acids long. CDR1 is MNHEY and CDR2 is SVGAGI in the germline V gene. CDR3: CASSYRTGRGYGYTF. The CDR3 region has the DNA TGTGCCAGCAGTTACCGGACAGGAAGAGGGTATGGCTACACCTTC.

CDR3 nucleotides: TGTGCCAGCAGTGAAGCAAACAGAAACGAGCAGTACTTC. This codes for CASSEANRNEQYF. J is TRBJ2-7 and V is TRBV2, with D unclear. V was shortened by 0 bases and J by 5 bases, with 8 bases between the two germline ends. The CDR3 runs 13 residues. Germline-derived CDR1 and CDR2 are SNHLY and FYNNEI.

This chain links TRBV6-4 with TRBJ2-2; possibly TRBD1 or TRBD2 for D (5 bases each). Trimming left V 2 bases short and J 5 bases short, with 6 bases between. The V gene's germline CDR1 is MRHNA and CDR2 SNTAGT. This CDR3 spans 13 amino acids. DNA for the CDR3: TGTGCCAGCAGTGACGGGGGTACCGGGGAGCTGTTTTTT. It translates to CASSDGGTGELFF.

The chain carries TRBV29-1 and TRBJ2-1; TRBD2 matches at 8 bases. CDR3 size: 15 residues. The J segment lost 6 bases and the V segment lost 3 bases, leaving 10 bases of the junction unmatched. Germline lookup yields CDR1 SQVTM and CDR2 ANQGSEA. Written as DNA, the CDR3 is TGCAGCGTTGAGGGACTAGAAGGGGTCGGCAATGAGCAGTTCTTC. This gives the protein CSVEGLEGVGNEQFF.

V usage is TRBV5-4 and J usage is TRBJ2-6; TRBD2 matches 7 bases. J lost 0 bases, V lost 6 bases, and 3 bases had no gene match. CDR3 length: 15 residues. Germline V gene data show CDR1 as SGHNT and CDR2 as YYREEE (reference sequence). The CDR3 loop is CASTGGGSGANVLTF. In nucleotides, the CDR3 is TGTGCCAGCACTGGGGGGGGCTCTGGGGCCAACGTCCTGACTTTC.

This clone was found a few times. The chain combines TRBV18 with TRBJ2-4; 8 nucleotides align to TRBD1. Germline V gene lookup returns CDR1 KGHSH and CDR2 LQKENI. The CDR3 is made up of 15 amino acids. V dropped 3 bases and J dropped 9; count of bases not matched to a gene: 10. The CDR3 loop reads CASSPKSDRAGIQYF. CDR3 nucleotide sequence: TGTGCCAGCTCACCTAAATCGGACAGGGCGGGCATTCAGTACTTC.

The chain links TRBV7-9 to TRBJ2-6; D is undetermined. The germline V and J ends were trimmed by 5 bases and 0 bases, with 8 bases remaining between them. Germline values: CDR1 SEHNR, CDR2 FQNEAQ (reference sequence). This CDR3 comprises 15 residues. This CDR3 reads CASSRSSSGANVLTF. Written as DNA, the CDR3 is TGTGCCAGCAGCCGCAGTAGCTCTGGGGCCAACGTCCTGACTTTC.

This chain joins TRBV7-2 and TRBJ2-7, with TRBD1 as a possible D gene (6 bases). The CDR3 totals 14 residues. Germline V gene sequence: CDR1 SGHTA, CDR2 FQGNSA. V lost 4 bases and J lost 1, with 11 bases in between. As DNA, the CDR3 is TGTGCCAGCAGCTCTACACAGGGTTCCTACGAGCAGTACTTC. Protein: CASSSTQGSYEQYF.

This clone was picked up a small number of times. The rearrangement uses TRBV19 and TRBJ2-1; D might be TRBD2 (5 bases). The CDR3 contains 15 residues. V was pared by 2 bases and J by 2 bases, with 10 bases between. CDR1 is LNHDA and CDR2 is SQIVND in the germline V gene (reference sequence). This CDR3 is CASSINGDAYNEQFF. In DNA, the CDR3 is TGTGCCAGTAGTATAAACGGGGATGCCTACAATGAGCAGTTCTTC.